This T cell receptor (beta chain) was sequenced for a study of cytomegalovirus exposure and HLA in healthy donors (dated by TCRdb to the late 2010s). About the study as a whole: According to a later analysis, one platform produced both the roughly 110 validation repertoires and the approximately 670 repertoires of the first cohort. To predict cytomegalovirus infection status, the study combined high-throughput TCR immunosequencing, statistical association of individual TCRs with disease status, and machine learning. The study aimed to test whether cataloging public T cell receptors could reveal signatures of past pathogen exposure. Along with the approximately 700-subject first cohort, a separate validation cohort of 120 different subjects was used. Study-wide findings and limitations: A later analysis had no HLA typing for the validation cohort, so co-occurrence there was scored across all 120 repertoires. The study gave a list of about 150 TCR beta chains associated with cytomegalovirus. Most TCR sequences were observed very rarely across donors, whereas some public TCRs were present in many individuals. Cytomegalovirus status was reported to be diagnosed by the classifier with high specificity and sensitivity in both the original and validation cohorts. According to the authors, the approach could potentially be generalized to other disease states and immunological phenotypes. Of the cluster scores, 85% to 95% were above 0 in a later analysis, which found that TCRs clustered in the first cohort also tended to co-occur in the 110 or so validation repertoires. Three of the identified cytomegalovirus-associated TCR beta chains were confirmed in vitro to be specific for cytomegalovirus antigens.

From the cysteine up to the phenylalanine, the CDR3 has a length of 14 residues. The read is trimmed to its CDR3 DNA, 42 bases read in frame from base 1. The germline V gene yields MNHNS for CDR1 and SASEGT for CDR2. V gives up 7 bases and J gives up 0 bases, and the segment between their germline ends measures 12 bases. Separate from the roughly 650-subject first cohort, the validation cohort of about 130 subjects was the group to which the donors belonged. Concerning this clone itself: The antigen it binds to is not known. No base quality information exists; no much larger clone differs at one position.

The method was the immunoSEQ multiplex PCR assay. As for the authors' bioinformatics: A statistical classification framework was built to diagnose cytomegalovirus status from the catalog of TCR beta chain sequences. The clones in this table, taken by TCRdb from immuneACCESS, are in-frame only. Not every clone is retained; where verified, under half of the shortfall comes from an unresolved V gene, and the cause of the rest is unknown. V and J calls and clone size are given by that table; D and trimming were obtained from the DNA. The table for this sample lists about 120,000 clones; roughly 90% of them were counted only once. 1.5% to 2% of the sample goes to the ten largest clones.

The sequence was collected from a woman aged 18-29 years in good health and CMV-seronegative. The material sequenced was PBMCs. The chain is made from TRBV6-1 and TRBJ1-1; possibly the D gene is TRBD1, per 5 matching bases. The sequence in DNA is TGTGCCAGCATTATAGACAGTATGAACACTGAAGCTTTCTTT. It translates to CASIIDSMNTEAFF.